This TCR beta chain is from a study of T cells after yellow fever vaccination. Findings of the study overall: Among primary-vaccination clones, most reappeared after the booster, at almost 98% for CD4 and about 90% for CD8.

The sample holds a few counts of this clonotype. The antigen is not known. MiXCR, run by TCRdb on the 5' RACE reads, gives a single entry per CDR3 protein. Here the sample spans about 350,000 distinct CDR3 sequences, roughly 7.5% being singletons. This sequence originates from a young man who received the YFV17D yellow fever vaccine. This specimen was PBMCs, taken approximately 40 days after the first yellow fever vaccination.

CDR3 sequence reads: CASSLEVEGQPQHF. The CDR3 nucleotides are TGTGCCAGCAGCCTGGAAGTGGAGGGTCAGCCCCAGCATTTT. This chain connects TRBV7-9 to TRBJ1-5; D remains ambiguous. Germline assignment: CDR1 SEHNR and CDR2 FQNEAQ (reference sequence). This CDR3 contains 14 residues. With 5 bases removed from V and 6 bases from J, the gap between germline ends came to 14 bases.